The rows below give T cell receptor beta chains drawn from one sample of a study of breast tumors, draining lymph nodes, adjacent tissues. TCRdb analysed the multiplex PCR reads with MiXCR anew, one entry per CDR3 protein. The repertoire holds more than 100,000 distinct CDR3 sequences, with about a fifth as singletons. The sample was axillary lymph node tissue. These receptors all stem from a female donor with breast cancer. Some clones in this sample may be carry-over from other donors' samples. The CDR3 runs from the conserved cysteine through the conserved F or W. The order of the fields is J gene, CDR3 length, clone size, D gene, V gene, CDR3 DNA, CDR3 protein. The D gene is left open where the match is weak. Rows may omit the clone size; those that give it use once, few, many or a size class.

TRBJ2-2	20	.	TRBD2	TRBV11-2	TGTGCCAGCAGGGAAACCGCCGGGACTAGCGGGTCGGCGAACACCGGGGAGCTGTTTTTT	CASRETAGTSGSANTGELFF
TRBJ1-2	14	many	TRBD1	TRBV5-1	TGCGCCAGCAGCGGGGACAGGGTGGGCTATGGCTACACCTTC	CASSGDRVGYGYTF
TRBJ2-3	14	many	.	TRBV2	TGTGCCAGCAGTGTTGTCGGGAGCACAGATACGCAGTATTTT	CASSVVGSTDTQYF
TRBJ2-7	15	many	TRBD1	TRBV6-6	TGTGCCAGCAGGCCCCCCGGGACAGGTCTCTCCGAGCAGTACTTC	CASRPPGTGLSEQYF
TRBJ2-1	15	many	.	TRBV25-1	TGTGCCAGCAGTGAGAACCGGGACCACTACAATGAGCAGTTCTTC	CASSENRDHYNEQFF
TRBJ2-7	14	many	.	TRBV6-5	TGTGCCAGCAGCGCCGGGACTGGGAACTACGAGCAGTACTTC	CASSAGTGNYEQYF
TRBJ2-2	17	many	TRBD1	TRBV9	TGTGCCAGCAGCGTAGTGTCCGGACAGGGCGGTACCGGGGAGCTGTTTTTT	CASSVVSGQGGTGELFF
TRBJ2-2	14	many	.	TRBV25-1	TGTGCCAGCAGCTCGGCAGGGAAGACCGGGGAGCTGTTTTTT	CASSSAGKTGELFF
TRBJ1-2	12	many	.	TRBV7-2	TGTGCCAGCAGCTTCCAGGGAGATGGCTACACCTTC	CASSFQGDGYTF
TRBJ1-4	14	many	.	TRBV5-6	TGTGCCAGCAGCTTAGTGGCGACTAATGAAAAACTGTTTTTT	CASSLVATNEKLFF
TRBJ2-2	15	many	.	TRBV5-4	TGTGCCAGCAGCTTGGTAGGAGGGAACACCGGGGAGCTGTTTTTT	CASSLVGGNTGELFF
TRBJ2-1	15	.	.	TRBV3-2	TGTGCCAGCAGCTATGGACTAGCGTCTTTGAATGAGCAGTTCTTC	CASSYGLASLNEQFF
TRBJ2-1	15	many	TRBD2	TRBV7-8	TGTGCCAGCAGCGTAAGGCTAGCGGGAGTCGGGGAGCAGTTCTTC	CASSVRLAGVGEQFF
TRBJ2-2	16	many	TRBD1	TRBV7-8	TGTGCCAGCAGCTTAGACAGGGGAAGGAACACCGGGGAGCTGTTTTTT	CASSLDRGRNTGELFF
TRBJ2-3	15	many	.	TRBV11-3	TGTGCCAGCAGCGGCCGGGACTCCAGCACAGATACGCAGTATTTT	CASSGRDSSTDTQYF
TRBJ2-7	16	many	.	TRBV6-6	TGTGCCAGCAGTCCCCGTGGTCAGGGGGGGACCTACGAGCAGTACTTC	CASSPRGQGGTYEQYF
TRBJ2-7	14	many	TRBD2	TRBV7-2	TGTGCCAGCAGCCCCCGGGGACTACCATACGAGCAGTACTTC	CASSPRGLPYEQYF
TRBJ2-5	15	many	TRBD2	TRBV5-4	TGTGCCAGCAGCTCCCGGGTAGCGGGTTGGGAGACCCAGTACTTC	CASSSRVAGWETQYF
TRBJ2-3	17	.	.	TRBV11-2	TGTGCCAGCAGCTTACGGCGAGGGACTCTTGTCACAGATACGCAGTATTTT	CASSLRRGTLVTDTQYF
TRBJ2-1	13	many	TRBD2	TRBV6-6	TGTGCCACAGGGACTAGCGGCTACAATGAGCAGTTCTTC	CATGTSGYNEQFF
TRBJ1-6	14	many	.	TRBV5-5	TGTGCCAGCAGCCAAGGGGCAGGTAATTCACCCCTCCACTTT	CASSQGAGNSPLHF
TRBJ2-7	14	many	TRBD1	TRBV4-2	TGTGCCAGCAGCCTCCGGACAGGGGCCTACGAGCAGTACTTC	CASSLRTGAYEQYF
TRBJ2-1	12	many	.	TRBV19	TGTGCCAGTAGTATCGGGGGTAATGAGCAGTTCTTC	CASSIGGNEQFF
TRBJ2-7	13	.	TRBD2	TRBV5-6	TGTGCCAGCAGCCCGACTAGCGGAGACGAGCAGTACTTC	CASSPTSGDEQYF
TRBJ1-3	17	many	.	TRBV7-8	TGTGCCAGCAGCTTAGCTGTGGGAATGGGCTCTGGAAACACCATATATTTT	CASSLAVGMGSGNTIYF
TRBJ2-1	14	many	TRBD2	TRBV20-1	TGCAGTGCGGCGGGACTAGCGGGATACAATGAGCAGTTCTTC	CSAAGLAGYNEQFF
TRBJ2-6	13	.	.	TRBV25-1	TGTGCCCGCAGTGACGGCGGGGCCAACGTCCTGACTTTC	CARSDGGANVLTF
TRBJ2-5	16	many	.	TRBV2	TGTGCCAGCAGCCACGGACGAATACCTGGGCAAGAGACCCAGTACTTC	CASSHGRIPGQETQYF
TRBJ2-2	15	once	TRBD2	TRBV3-1	TGTGCCAGCAGCCGTCTAGCGGCGAACACCGGGGGGCTGTTTTTT	CASSRLAANTGGLFF
TRBJ2-5	14	many	.	TRBV7-6	TGTGCCAGCAGCTTAGAGGCCGGTCAAGAGACCCAGTACTTC	CASSLEAGQETQYF
TRBJ2-1	16	few	TRBD1	TRBV11-2	TGTGCCAGCAGCTTAAATCCCGGGACAGGGGACAATGAGCAGTTCTTC	CASSLNPGTGDNEQFF
TRBJ2-1	16	.	.	TRBV20-1	TGCAGTGCTAGAGATCCTGCAGGGTTTTACGCTAATGAGCAGTTCTTC	CSARDPAGFYANEQFF
TRBJ2-3	14	few	.	TRBV6-1	TGTGCCACCGTCAAGACGGAACGCACAGATACGCAGTATTTT	CATVKTERTDTQYF
TRBJ2-7	15	.	TRBD1	TRBV12-3/TRBV12-4	TGTGCCAGCAGGCAGACAGGGGGAGACACCGGGGAGCAGTACTTC	CASRQTGGDTGEQYF
TRBJ1-5	14	few	.	TRBV19	TGTGCCAGTACCCGCGGGGGCAGACATCAGCCCCAGCATTTT	CASTRGGRHQPQHF
TRBJ2-3	16	many	TRBD2	TRBV12-3/TRBV12-4	TGTGCCAGCAGTTTTAAGCTAGCGGGTAGCACAGATACGCAGTATTTT	CASSFKLAGSTDTQYF
TRBJ2-1	16	many	TRBD2	TRBV25-1	TGTGCCAGCAGTGAATCCGGACTAGCGGGAGCGAATGAGCAGTTCTTC	CASSESGLAGANEQFF
TRBJ2-1	16	few	TRBD2	TRBV30	TGTGCCTGGAGTGTACTTCTAGCGGGAGGGCCCTATGAGCAGTTCTTC	CAWSVLLAGGPYEQFF
TRBJ1-3	13	many	.	TRBV2	TGTGCCAGCAGCGCTTCCTCTGGAAACACCATATGTTTT	CASSASSGNTICF
TRBJ2-2	15	many	TRBD1	TRBV24-1	TGTGCCACCAGTGCGGACAGGGCGAACACCGGGGAGCTGTTTTTT	CATSADRANTGELFF
TRBJ2-3	17	many	TRBD2	TRBV30	TGTGCCTGGAGTTCCGGGGAGAAGCGGGAGGGAACAGATACGCAGTATTTT	CAWSSGEKREGTDTQYF